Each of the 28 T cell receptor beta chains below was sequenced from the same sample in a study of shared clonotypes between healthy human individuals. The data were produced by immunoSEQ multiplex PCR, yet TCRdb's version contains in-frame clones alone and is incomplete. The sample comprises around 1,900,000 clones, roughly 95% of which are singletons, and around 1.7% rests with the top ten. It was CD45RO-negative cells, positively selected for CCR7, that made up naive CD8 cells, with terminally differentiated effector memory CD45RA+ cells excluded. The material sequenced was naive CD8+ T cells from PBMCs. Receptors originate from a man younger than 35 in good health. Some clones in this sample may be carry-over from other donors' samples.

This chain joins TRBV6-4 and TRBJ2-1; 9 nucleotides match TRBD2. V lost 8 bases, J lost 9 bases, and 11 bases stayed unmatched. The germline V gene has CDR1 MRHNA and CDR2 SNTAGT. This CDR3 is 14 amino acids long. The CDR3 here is CASGLAGGYLEQFF. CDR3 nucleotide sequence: TGTGCCAGCGGTTTGGCGGGAGGGTATCTTGAGCAGTTCTTC.

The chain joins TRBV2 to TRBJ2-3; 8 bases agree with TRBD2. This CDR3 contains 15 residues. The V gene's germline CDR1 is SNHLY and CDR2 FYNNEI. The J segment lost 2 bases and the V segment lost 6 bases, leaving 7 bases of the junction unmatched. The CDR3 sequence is CASRETSATTDTQYF. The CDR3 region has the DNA TGTGCCAGCAGGGAGACTAGCGCGACCACAGATACGCAGTATTTT.

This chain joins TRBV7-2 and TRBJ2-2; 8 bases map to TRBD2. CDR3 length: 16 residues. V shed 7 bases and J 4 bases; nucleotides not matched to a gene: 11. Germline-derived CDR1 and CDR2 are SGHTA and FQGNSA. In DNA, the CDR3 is TGTGCCAGCATCACCGGGACTAGGCCCCCCACCGGGGAGCTGTTTTTT. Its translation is CASITGTRPPTGELFF.

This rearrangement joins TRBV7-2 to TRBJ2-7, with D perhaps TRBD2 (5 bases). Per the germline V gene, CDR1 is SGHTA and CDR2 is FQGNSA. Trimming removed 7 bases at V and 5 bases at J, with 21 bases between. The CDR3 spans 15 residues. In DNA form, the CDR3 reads TGTGCCAGCACCTCCCCCAGCGGCCCTTTAGACGAGCAGTACTTC. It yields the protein CASTSPSGPLDEQYF.

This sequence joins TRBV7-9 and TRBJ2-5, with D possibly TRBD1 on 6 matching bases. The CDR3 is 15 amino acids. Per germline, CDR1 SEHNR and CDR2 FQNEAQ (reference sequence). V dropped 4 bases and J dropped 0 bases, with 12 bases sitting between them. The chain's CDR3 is CASSSGQKYQETQYF. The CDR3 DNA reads TGTGCCAGCAGCTCGGGACAAAAGTACCAAGAGACCCAGTACTTC.

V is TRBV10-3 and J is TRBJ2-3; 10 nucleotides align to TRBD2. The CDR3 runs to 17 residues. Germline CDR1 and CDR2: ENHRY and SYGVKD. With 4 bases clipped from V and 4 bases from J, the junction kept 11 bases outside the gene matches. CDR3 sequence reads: CAISGNASGSASDTQYF. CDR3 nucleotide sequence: TGTGCCATCAGTGGGAACGCTAGCGGGAGTGCCTCAGATACGCAGTATTTT.

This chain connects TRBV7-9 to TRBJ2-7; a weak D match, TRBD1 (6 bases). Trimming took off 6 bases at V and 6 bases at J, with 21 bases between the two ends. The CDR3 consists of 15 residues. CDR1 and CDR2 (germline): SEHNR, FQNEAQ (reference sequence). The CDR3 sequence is CASRPGTGTVGEQYF. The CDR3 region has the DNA TGTGCCAGCAGGCCCGGTACAGGGACGGTGGGCGAGCAGTACTTC.

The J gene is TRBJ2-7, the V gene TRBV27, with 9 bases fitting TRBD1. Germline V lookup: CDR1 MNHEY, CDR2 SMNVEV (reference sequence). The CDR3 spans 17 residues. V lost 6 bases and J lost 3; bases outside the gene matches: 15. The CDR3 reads CASSPSFGDRVFYEQYF. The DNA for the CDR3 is TGTGCCAGCAGCCCCTCGTTCGGGGACAGGGTATTCTACGAGCAGTACTTC.

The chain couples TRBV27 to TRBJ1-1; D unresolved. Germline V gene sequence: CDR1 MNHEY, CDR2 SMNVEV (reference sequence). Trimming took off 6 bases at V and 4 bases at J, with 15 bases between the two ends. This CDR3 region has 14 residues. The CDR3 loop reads CASSTKVGSTEAFF. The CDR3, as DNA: TGTGCCAGCAGCACTAAGGTCGGAAGCACTGAAGCTTTCTTT.

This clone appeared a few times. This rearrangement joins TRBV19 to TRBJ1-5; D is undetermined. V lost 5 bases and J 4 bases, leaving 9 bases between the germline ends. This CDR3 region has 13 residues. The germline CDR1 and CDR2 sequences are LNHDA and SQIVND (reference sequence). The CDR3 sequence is CASSWEGNQPQHF. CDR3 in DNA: TGTGCCAGTAGTTGGGAAGGAAATCAGCCCCAGCATTTT. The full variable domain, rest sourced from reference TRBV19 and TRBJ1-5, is DGGITQSPKYLFRKEGQNVTLSCEQNLNHDAMYWYRQDPGQGLRLIYYSQIVNDFQKGDIAEGYSVSREKKESFPLTVTSAQKNPTAFYLCASSWEGNQPQHFGDGTRLSIL.

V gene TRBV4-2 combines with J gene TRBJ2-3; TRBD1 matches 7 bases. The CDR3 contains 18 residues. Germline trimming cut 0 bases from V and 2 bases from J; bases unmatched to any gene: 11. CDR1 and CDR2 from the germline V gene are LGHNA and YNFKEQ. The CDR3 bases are TGTGCCAGCAGCCAAGATCAATTGGTAGAGGGGGCCACAGATACGCAGTATTTT. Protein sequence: CASSQDQLVEGATDTQYF.

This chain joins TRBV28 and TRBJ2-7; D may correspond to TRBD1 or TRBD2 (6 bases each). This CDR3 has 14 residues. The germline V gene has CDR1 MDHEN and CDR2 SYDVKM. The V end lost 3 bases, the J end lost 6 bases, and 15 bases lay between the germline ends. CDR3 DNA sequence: TGTGCCAGCAGTTTGGTTGGGGGGCTGGGCGAGCAGTACTTC. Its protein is CASSLVGGLGEQYF.

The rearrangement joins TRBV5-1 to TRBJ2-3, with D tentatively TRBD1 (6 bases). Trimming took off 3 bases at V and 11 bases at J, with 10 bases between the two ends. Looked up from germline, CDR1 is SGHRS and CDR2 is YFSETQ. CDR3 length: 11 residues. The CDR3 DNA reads TGCGCCAGCAGCTGGGGGACAATGCAGTATTTT. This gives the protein CASSWGTMQYF.

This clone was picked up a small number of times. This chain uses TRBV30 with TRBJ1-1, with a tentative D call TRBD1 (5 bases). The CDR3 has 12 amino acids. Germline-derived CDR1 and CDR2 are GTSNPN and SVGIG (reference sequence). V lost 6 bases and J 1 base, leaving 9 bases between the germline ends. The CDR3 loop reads CACDGGNTEAFF. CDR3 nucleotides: TGTGCCTGCGACGGGGGGAACACTGAAGCTTTCTTT.

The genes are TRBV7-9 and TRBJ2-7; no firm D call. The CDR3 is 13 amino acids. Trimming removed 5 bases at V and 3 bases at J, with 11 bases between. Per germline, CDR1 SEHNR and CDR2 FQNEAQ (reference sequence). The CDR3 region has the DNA TGTGCCAGCAGCCCAGGACCCCTCTACGAGCAGTACTTC. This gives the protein CASSPGPLYEQYF.

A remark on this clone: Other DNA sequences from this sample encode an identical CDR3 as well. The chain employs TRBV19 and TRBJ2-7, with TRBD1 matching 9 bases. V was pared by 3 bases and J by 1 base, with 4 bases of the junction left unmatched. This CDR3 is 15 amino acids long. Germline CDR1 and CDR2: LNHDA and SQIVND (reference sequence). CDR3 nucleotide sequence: TGTGCCAGTAGTATGGGGACAGGGAGTTCCTACGAGCAGTACTTC. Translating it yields CASSMGTGSSYEQYF.

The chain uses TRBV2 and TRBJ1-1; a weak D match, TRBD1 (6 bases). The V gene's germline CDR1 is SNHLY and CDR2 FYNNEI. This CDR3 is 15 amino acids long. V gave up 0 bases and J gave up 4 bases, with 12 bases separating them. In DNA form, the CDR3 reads TGTGCCAGCAGTGAAGCTGGTGGGGGCGGCACTGAAGCTTTCTTT. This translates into CASSEAGGGGTEAFF.

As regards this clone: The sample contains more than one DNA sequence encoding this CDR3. In DNA form, the CDR3 reads TGTGCCAGCAGCTTAACTGGTGGGAGCTCCTACGAGCAGTACTTC. Amino acids: CASSLTGGSSYEQYF. This chain joins TRBV7-3 and TRBJ2-7, with D possibly TRBD2 on 5 matching bases. CDR1 is SGHTA and CDR2 is FQGTGA in the germline V gene. Trimming removed 0 bases from V and 0 bases from J, with 9 bases in between. CDR3 length: 15 amino acids.

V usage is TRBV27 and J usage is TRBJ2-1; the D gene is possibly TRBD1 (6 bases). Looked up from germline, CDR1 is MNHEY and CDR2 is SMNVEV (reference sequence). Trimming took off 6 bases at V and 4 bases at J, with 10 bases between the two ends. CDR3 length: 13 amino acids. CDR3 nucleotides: TGTGCCAGCAGCCGGGACATATACAATGAGCAGTTCTTC. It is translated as CASSRDIYNEQFF.

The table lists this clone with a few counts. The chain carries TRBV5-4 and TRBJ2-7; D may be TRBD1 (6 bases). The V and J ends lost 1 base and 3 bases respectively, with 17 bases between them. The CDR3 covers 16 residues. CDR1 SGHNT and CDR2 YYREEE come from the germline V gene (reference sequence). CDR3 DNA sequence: TGTGCCAGCAGCTTGTTCAGGGGCGAGTTATTCTACGAGCAGTACTTC. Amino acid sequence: CASSLFRGELFYEQYF.

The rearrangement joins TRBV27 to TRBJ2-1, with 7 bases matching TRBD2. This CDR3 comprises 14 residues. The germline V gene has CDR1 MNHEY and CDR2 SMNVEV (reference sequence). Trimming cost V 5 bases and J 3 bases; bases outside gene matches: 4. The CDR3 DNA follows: TGTGCCAGCAGTACAGCGGGGCACTACAATGAGCAGTTCTTC. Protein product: CASSTAGHYNEQFF.

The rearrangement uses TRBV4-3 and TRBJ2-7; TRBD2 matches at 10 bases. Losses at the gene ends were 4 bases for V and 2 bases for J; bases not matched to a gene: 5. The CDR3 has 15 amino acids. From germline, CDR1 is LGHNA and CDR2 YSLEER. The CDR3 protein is CASSPRTSGPYEQYF. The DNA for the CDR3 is TGCGCCAGCAGCCCCCGGACTAGCGGCCCCTACGAGCAGTACTTC.

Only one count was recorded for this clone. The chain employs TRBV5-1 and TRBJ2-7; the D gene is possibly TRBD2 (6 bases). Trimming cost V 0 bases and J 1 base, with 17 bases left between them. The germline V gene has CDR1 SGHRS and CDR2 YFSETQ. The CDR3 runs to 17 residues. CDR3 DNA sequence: TGCGCCAGCAGCTTGGTACCTCGGGACTGGAAATCCTACGAGCAGTACTTC. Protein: CASSLVPRDWKSYEQYF.

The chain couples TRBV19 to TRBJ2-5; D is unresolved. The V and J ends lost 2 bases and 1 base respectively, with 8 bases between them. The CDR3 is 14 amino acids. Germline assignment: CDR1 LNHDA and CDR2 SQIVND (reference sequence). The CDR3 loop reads CASSIRRAQETQYF. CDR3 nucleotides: TGTGCCAGTAGTATAAGGCGCGCCCAAGAGACCCAGTACTTC.

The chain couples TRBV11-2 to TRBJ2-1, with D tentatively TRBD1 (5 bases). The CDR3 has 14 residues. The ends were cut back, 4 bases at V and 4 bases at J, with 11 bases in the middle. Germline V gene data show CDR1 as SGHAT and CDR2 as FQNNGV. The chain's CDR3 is CASSSHNRYNEQFF. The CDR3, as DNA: TGTGCCAGCAGCTCGCATAACAGGTACAATGAGCAGTTCTTC.

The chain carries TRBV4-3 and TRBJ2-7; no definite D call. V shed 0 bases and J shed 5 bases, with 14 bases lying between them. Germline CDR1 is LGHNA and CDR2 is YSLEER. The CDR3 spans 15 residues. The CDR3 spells CASSQDLGFSDEQYF. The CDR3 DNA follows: TGCGCCAGCAGCCAAGATCTAGGGTTCTCGGACGAGCAGTACTTC.

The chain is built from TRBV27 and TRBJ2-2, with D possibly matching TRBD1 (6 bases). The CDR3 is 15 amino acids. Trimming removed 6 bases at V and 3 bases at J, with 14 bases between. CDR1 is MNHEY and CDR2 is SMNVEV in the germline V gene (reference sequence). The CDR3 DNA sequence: TGTGCCAGCAGCTCTCGGGACACTTACACCGGGGAGCTGTTTTTT. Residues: CASSSRDTYTGELFF.

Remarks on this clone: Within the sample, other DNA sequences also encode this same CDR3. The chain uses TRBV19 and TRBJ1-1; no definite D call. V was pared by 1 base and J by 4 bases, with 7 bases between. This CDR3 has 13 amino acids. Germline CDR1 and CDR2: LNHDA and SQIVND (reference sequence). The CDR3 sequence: CASSIGLGTEAFF. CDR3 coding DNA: TGTGCCAGTAGTATAGGGTTGGGCACTGAAGCTTTCTTT.